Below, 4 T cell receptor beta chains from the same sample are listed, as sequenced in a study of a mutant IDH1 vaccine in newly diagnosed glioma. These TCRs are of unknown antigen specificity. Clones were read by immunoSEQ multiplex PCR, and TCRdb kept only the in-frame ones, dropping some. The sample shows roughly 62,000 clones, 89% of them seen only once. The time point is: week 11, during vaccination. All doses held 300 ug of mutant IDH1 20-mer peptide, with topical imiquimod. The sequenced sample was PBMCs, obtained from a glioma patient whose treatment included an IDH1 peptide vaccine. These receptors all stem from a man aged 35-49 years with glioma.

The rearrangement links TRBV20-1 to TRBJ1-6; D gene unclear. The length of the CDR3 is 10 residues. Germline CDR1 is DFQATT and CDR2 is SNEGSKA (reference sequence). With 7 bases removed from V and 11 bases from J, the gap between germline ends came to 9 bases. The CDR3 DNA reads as TGCAGTGTGTCCTCTCCACCCCTCCACTTT. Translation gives CSVSSPPLHF.

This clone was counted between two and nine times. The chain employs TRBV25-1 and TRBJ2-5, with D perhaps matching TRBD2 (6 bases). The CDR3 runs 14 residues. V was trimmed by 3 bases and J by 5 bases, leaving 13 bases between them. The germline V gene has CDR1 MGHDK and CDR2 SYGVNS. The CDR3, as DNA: TGTGCCAGCAGTGAGGCCGGGAGTGGTGAGACCCAGTACTTC. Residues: CASSEAGSGETQYF.

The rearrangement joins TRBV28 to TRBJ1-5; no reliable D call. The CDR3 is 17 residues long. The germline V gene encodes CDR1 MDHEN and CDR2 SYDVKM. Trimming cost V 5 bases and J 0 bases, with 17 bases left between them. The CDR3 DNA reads TGTGCCAGCAGTCAGAGCACCCAGGTATATAGCAATCAGCCCCAGCATTTT. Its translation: CASSQSTQVYSNQPQHF.

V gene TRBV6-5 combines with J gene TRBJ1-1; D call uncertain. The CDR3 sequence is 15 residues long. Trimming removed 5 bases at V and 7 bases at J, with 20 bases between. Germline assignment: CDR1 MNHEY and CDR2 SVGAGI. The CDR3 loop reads CASSKTFGQVGEAFF. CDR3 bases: TGTGCCAGCAGTAAAACCTTCGGGCAGGTGGGTGAAGCTTTCTTT.